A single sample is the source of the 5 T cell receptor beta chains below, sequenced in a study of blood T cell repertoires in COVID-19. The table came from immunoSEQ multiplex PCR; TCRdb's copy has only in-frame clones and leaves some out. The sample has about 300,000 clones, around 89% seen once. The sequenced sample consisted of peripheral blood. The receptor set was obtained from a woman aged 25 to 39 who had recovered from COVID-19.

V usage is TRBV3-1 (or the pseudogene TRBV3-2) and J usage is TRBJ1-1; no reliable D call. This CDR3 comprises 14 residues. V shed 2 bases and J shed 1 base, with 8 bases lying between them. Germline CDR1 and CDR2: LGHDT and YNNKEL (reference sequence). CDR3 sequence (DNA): TGTGCCAGCAGCCAATCGGAGGGGAACACTGAAGCTTTCTTT. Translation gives CASSQSEGNTEAFF.

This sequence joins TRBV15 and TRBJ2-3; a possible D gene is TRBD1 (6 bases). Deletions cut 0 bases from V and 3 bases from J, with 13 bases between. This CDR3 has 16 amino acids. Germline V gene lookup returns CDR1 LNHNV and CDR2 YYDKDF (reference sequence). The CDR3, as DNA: TGTGCCACCAGCAGAGATCTGTTAGGGGGAACAGATACGCAGTATTTT. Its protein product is CATSRDLLGGTDTQYF.

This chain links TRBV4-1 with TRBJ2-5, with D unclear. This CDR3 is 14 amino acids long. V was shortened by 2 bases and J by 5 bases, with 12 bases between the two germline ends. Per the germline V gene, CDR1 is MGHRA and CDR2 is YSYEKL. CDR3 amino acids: CASSQIAKLETQYF. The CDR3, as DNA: TGCGCCAGCAGCCAAATAGCTAAGCTGGAGACCCAGTACTTC.

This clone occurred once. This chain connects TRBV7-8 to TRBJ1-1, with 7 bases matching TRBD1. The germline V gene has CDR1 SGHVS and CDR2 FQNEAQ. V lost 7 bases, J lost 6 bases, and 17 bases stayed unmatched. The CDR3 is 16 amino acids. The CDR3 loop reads CASNQNLPAGGPEAFF. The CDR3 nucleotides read TGTGCCAGCAACCAGAACCTCCCTGCAGGGGGTCCTGAAGCTTTCTTT.

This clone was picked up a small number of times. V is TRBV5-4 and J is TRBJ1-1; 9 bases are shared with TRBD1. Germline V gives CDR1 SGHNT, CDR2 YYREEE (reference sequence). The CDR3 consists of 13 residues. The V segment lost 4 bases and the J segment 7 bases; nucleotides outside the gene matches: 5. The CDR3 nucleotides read TGTGCCAGCAGCGTGGACAGGGGAGTTGAAGCTTTCTTT. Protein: CASSVDRGVEAFF.